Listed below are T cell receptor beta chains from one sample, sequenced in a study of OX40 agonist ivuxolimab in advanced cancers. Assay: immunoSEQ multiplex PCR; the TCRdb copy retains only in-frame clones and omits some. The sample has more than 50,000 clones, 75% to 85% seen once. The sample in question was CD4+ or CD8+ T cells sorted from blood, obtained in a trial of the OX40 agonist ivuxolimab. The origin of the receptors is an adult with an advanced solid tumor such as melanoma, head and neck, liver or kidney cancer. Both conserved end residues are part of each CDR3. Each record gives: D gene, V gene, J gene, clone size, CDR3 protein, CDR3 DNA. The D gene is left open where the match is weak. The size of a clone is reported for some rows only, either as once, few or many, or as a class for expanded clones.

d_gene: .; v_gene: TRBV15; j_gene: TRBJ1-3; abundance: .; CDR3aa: CATSRAGEGGNTIYF; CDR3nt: TGTGCCACCAGCAGAGCCGGGGAAGGAGGAAACACCATATATTTT
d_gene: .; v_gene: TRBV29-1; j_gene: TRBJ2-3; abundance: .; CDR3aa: CSVLSGTTDTQYF; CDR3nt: TGCAGCGTTCTTAGCGGTACCACAGATACGCAGTATTTT
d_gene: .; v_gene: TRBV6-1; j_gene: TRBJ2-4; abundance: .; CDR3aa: CASEGPGAQNIQYF; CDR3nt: TGTGCCAGTGAGGGTCCGGGGGCCCAAAACATTCAGTACTTC
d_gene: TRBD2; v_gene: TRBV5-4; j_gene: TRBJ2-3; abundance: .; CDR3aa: CASSSGTSGGAGDTQYF; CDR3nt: TGTGCCAGCAGCTCCGGGACTAGCGGGGGAGCTGGGGATACGCAGTATTTT
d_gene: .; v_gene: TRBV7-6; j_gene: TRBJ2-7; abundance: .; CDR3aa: CASSLGDEQYF; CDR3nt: TGTGCCAGCAGCCTGGGGGACGAGCAGTACTTC
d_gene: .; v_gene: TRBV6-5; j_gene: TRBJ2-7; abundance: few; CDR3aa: CASSYSGIGSYEQYF; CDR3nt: TGTGCCAGCAGTTACTCGGGAATAGGTTCCTACGAGCAGTACTTC
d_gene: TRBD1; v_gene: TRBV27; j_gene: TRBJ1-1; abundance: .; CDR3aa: CASSLSNRGGTEAFF; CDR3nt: TGTGCCAGCAGTTTATCGAACAGGGGCGGCACTGAAGCTTTCTTT
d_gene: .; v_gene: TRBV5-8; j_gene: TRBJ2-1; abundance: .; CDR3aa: CASSLRAVIYEQFF; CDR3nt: TGTGCCAGCTCTTTGAGGGCCGTGATCTATGAGCAGTTCTTC
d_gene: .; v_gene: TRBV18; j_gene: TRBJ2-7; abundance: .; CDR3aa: CASSPAGRDRYF; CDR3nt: TGTGCCAGCTCGCCGGCAGGGAGAGACCGGTACTTC
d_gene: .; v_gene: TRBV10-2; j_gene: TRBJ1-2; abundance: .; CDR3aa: CASSESNHGYTF; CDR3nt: TGCGCCAGCAGTGAGTCGAACCATGGCTACACCTTC
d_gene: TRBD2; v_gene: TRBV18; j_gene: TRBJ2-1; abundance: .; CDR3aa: CASSLTLAGGYNEQFF; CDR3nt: TGTGCCAGCTCACTTACACTAGCGGGAGGTTACAATGAGCAGTTCTTC
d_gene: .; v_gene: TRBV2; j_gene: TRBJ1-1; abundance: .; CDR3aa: CATAPRSMNTEAFF; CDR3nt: TGTGCCACGGCTCCTAGATCCATGAACACTGAAGCTTTCTTT
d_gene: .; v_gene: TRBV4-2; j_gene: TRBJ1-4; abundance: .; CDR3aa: CASSSRDGAYNEKLFF; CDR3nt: TGTGCCAGCAGCTCCCGTGACGGAGCCTATAATGAAAAACTGTTTTTT
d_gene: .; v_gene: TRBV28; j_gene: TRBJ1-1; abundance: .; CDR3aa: CASMTLADTEAFF; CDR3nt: TGTGCCAGCATGACCCTGGCCGACACTGAAGCTTTCTTT
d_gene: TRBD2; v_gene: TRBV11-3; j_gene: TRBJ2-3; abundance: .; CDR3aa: CASSRSSGGGTDTQYF; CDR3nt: TGTGCCAGCAGCCGGTCCAGCGGGGGCGGCACAGATACGCAGTATTTT
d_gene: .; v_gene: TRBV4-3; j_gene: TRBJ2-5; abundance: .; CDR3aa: CASSHGQGQETQYF; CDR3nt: TGCGCCAGCAGCCACGGGCAGGGGCAAGAGACCCAGTACTTC
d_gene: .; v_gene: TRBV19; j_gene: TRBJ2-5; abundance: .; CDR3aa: CASSRPGGTGETQYF; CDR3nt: TGTGCCAGTAGCCGCCCAGGGGGGACTGGGGAGACCCAGTACTTC
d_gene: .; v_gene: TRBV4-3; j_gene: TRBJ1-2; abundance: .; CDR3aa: CASSQDNLPGVYGYTF; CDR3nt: TGCGCCAGCAGCCAAGATAATTTACCGGGGGTCTATGGCTACACCTTC